A selection of T cell receptor beta chains follows, all from one sample in a study of low-dose radiotherapy and immunotherapy resistance in tumors. TCRdb fed the reads into MiXCR, producing one record per CDR3 protein. The top ten clones hold 5.7% of a sample with under 70,000 distinct CDR3 sequences, 25% of them seen once. The sequenced sample was PBMCs, obtained before treatment. These receptors all come from a male donor with prostate cancer. The CDR3 runs from the conserved cysteine through the conserved F or W. The D gene is left open where the match is weak. Part of the rows lack a size; the others show once, few, many or a class for expanded clones.

CDR3 protein: CASSYGLAGLDEQFF; CDR3 DNA: TGCGCCAGCAGCTACGGACTAGCGGGGCTGGATGAGCAGTTCTTC; V gene: TRBV5-1; clone size: many; D gene: TRBD2; J gene: TRBJ2-1
CDR3 protein: CASSVGGSNEKLFF; CDR3 DNA: TGTGCCAGCAGCGTAGGGGGATCGAATGAAAAACTGTTTTTT; V gene: TRBV9; clone size: many; D gene: -; J gene: TRBJ1-4
CDR3 protein: CASSQLQGLTQPQHF; CDR3 DNA: TGCGCCAGCAGTCAATTACAGGGACTCACTCAGCCCCAGCATTTT; V gene: TRBV23-1; clone size: -; D gene: -; J gene: TRBJ1-5
CDR3 protein: CASSSGLASGANVLTF; CDR3 DNA: TGTGCCAGCAGTTCGGGACTCGCCTCTGGGGCCAACGTCCTGACTTTC; V gene: TRBV6-1; clone size: -; D gene: -; J gene: TRBJ2-6
CDR3 protein: CATSARANVLTF; CDR3 DNA: TGTGCCACCAGCGCTAGGGCCAACGTCCTGACTTTC; V gene: TRBV24-1; clone size: many; D gene: -; J gene: TRBJ2-6
CDR3 protein: CASSYGTAGTGANVLTF; CDR3 DNA: TGTGCCAGCTCATACGGGACAGCAGGGACTGGGGCCAACGTCCTGACTTTC; V gene: TRBV18; clone size: -; D gene: TRBD1; J gene: TRBJ2-6
CDR3 protein: CASSFVPGTGGYEQYF; CDR3 DNA: TGCGCCAGCAGCTTTGTGCCCGGGACAGGGGGCTACGAGCAGTACTTC; V gene: TRBV5-1; clone size: many; D gene: TRBD1; J gene: TRBJ2-7
CDR3 protein: CAWSGGEASYEQYF; CDR3 DNA: TGTGCCTGGAGTGGTGGTGAAGCCTCCTACGAGCAGTACTTC; V gene: TRBV30; clone size: once; D gene: -; J gene: TRBJ2-7
CDR3 protein: CASSQESGGRRETQYF; CDR3 DNA: TGTGCCAGCAGCCAAGAATCTGGCGGGAGAAGGGAGACCCAGTACTTC; V gene: TRBV3-1; clone size: many; D gene: TRBD2; J gene: TRBJ2-5
CDR3 protein: CASSFGGQPQHF; CDR3 DNA: TGTGCCAGCAGTTTCGGAGGGCAGCCCCAGCATTTT; V gene: TRBV28; clone size: medium-sized; D gene: -; J gene: TRBJ1-5
CDR3 protein: CASSIVAQSNQPQHF; CDR3 DNA: TGTGCCAGTAGTATAGTGGCACAGAGCAATCAGCCCCAGCATTTT; V gene: TRBV19; clone size: few; D gene: -; J gene: TRBJ1-5
CDR3 protein: CASSQEDPRDYTF; CDR3 DNA: TGTGCCAGCAGCCAAGAGGACCCCAGGGACTACACCTTC; V gene: TRBV3-1; clone size: many; D gene: -; J gene: TRBJ1-2
CDR3 protein: CASSLYLAGRTDTQYF; CDR3 DNA: TGTGCCAGCAGTTTATATCTGGCGGGTCGCACAGATACGCAGTATTTT; V gene: TRBV27; clone size: many; D gene: -; J gene: TRBJ2-3
CDR3 protein: CASSLGDPISEQFF; CDR3 DNA: TGTGCCAGCAGCTTAGGTGACCCCATTAGTGAGCAGTTCTTC; V gene: TRBV7-2; clone size: many; D gene: -; J gene: TRBJ2-1
CDR3 protein: CASRAGAANTGELFF; CDR3 DNA: TGTGCCAGTAGGGCAGGGGCCGCGAACACCGGGGAGCTGTTTTTT; V gene: TRBV19; clone size: many; D gene: -; J gene: TRBJ2-2
CDR3 protein: CASRPDGTGGQPQHF; CDR3 DNA: TGCGCCAGCCGCCCCGACGGGACAGGGGGTCAGCCCCAGCATTTT; V gene: TRBV5-1; clone size: -; D gene: TRBD1; J gene: TRBJ1-5
CDR3 protein: CSAYTPGGGSGANVLTF; CDR3 DNA: TGCAGCGCCTATACCCCGGGGGGGGGCTCTGGGGCCAACGTCCTGACTTTC; V gene: TRBV29-1; clone size: once; D gene: TRBD2; J gene: TRBJ2-6
CDR3 protein: CSAPQGPEQYF; CDR3 DNA: TGCAGTGCACCTCAGGGGCCCGAGCAGTACTTC; V gene: TRBV20-1; clone size: -; D gene: -; J gene: TRBJ2-7
CDR3 protein: CASSPGTSGRSGETQYF; CDR3 DNA: TGTGCCAGTAGTCCCGGGACTAGCGGGAGGTCAGGAGAGACCCAGTACTTC; V gene: TRBV19; clone size: many; D gene: TRBD2; J gene: TRBJ2-5
CDR3 protein: CSARGVVKGGADTQYF; CDR3 DNA: TGCAGTGCTAGAGGTGTAGTGAAGGGGGGCGCAGATACGCAGTATTTT; V gene: TRBV20-1; clone size: many; D gene: -; J gene: TRBJ2-3
CDR3 protein: CASSFPPPGRYF; CDR3 DNA: TGTGCCAGCAGTTTCCCACCTCCAGGGCGGTACTTC; V gene: TRBV27; clone size: many; D gene: -; J gene: TRBJ2-7
CDR3 protein: CASSWARGGVQETQYF; CDR3 DNA: TGTGCCAGCAGCTGGGCACGGGGCGGGGTTCAAGAGACCCAGTACTTC; V gene: TRBV7-8; clone size: -; D gene: -; J gene: TRBJ2-5
CDR3 protein: CSVRGGNTGELFF; CDR3 DNA: TGCAGCGTGCGGGGGGGTAACACCGGGGAGCTGTTTTTT; V gene: TRBV29-1; clone size: many; D gene: TRBD2; J gene: TRBJ2-2
CDR3 protein: CAWSVRGFTEAFF; CDR3 DNA: TGTGCCTGGAGTGTAAGGGGGTTCACTGAAGCTTTCTTT; V gene: TRBV30; clone size: few; D gene: -; J gene: TRBJ1-1
CDR3 protein: CASITRNTEAFF; CDR3 DNA: TGTGCCAGCATTACCAGGAACACTGAAGCTTTCTTT; V gene: TRBV6-8; clone size: -; D gene: -; J gene: TRBJ1-1
CDR3 protein: CASSSQTGGSYGYTF; CDR3 DNA: TGTGCCAGTAGTTCCCAGACAGGGGGCAGCTATGGCTACACCTTC; V gene: TRBV19; clone size: medium-sized; D gene: TRBD1; J gene: TRBJ1-2
CDR3 protein: CASSSGDGGPGANVLTF; CDR3 DNA: TGTGCCAGCAGTTCCGGGGACGGGGGACCTGGGGCCAACGTCCTGACTTTC; V gene: TRBV12-3/TRBV12-4; clone size: many; D gene: -; J gene: TRBJ2-6
CDR3 protein: CATSDPGTSGSIDEQFF; CDR3 DNA: TGTGCCACCAGTGATCCCGGGACTAGCGGGAGTATAGATGAGCAGTTCTTC; V gene: TRBV24-1; clone size: many; D gene: TRBD2; J gene: TRBJ2-1
CDR3 protein: CASSGGEVYNEQFF; CDR3 DNA: TGCGCCAGCTCGGGGGGGGAAGTCTACAATGAGCAGTTCTTC; V gene: TRBV5-1; clone size: -; D gene: TRBD2; J gene: TRBJ2-1
CDR3 protein: CASGGGGFF; CDR3 DNA: TGTGCCAGCGGGGGAGGAGGGTTCTTC; V gene: TRBV2; clone size: -; D gene: -; J gene: TRBJ2-1
CDR3 protein: CASSLTGTNQPQHF; CDR3 DNA: TGTGCCAGCAGCTTGACAGGGACCAATCAGCCCCAGCATTTT; V gene: TRBV6-2/TRBV6-3; clone size: many; D gene: TRBD1; J gene: TRBJ1-5
CDR3 protein: CASSSEPMTESSYNEQFF; CDR3 DNA: TGCGCCAGCAGCTCAGAACCCATGACGGAAAGCTCCTACAATGAGCAGTTCTTC; V gene: TRBV4-1; clone size: -; D gene: -; J gene: TRBJ2-1
CDR3 protein: CASSSQGGKNIQYF; CDR3 DNA: TGTGCCAGCAGTTCCCAGGGGGGGAAAAACATTCAGTACTTC; V gene: TRBV28; clone size: -; D gene: -; J gene: TRBJ2-4
CDR3 protein: CASTRGPNYGYTF; CDR3 DNA: TGTGCCAGCACAAGGGGTCCTAACTATGGCTACACCTTC; V gene: TRBV9; clone size: many; D gene: -; J gene: TRBJ1-2
CDR3 protein: CASSQDSGTGVYEQYF; CDR3 DNA: TGCGCCAGCAGCCAAGACTCCGGGACAGGGGTGTACGAGCAGTACTTC; V gene: TRBV4-3; clone size: many; D gene: TRBD1; J gene: TRBJ2-7
CDR3 protein: CAGGLAGEETQYF; CDR3 DNA: TGTGCCGGGGGTCTAGCGGGAGAAGAGACCCAGTACTTC; V gene: TRBV30; clone size: -; D gene: TRBD2; J gene: TRBJ2-5
CDR3 protein: CSARVQLGEQFF; CDR3 DNA: TGCAGTGCTAGAGTCCAACTGGGTGAGCAGTTCTTC; V gene: TRBV20-1; clone size: many; D gene: -; J gene: TRBJ2-1
CDR3 protein: CASSERLAGGDEQYF; CDR3 DNA: TGTGCCAGCAGTGAACGGCTAGCGGGGGGGGACGAGCAGTACTTC; V gene: TRBV6-1; clone size: -; D gene: TRBD2; J gene: TRBJ2-7
CDR3 protein: CASSWGGWNTDTQYF; CDR3 DNA: TGTGCCAGCAGCTGGGGGGGCTGGAACACAGATACGCAGTATTTT; V gene: TRBV11-2; clone size: many; D gene: -; J gene: TRBJ2-3
CDR3 protein: CASSYSIRRGGNTIYF; CDR3 DNA: TGTGCCAGCAGTTACTCGATCCGGCGCGGTGGAAACACCATATATTTT; V gene: TRBV6-2/TRBV6-3; clone size: many; D gene: -; J gene: TRBJ1-3
CDR3 protein: CASSRDWSTDTQYF; CDR3 DNA: TGTGCCAGCAGTCGGGACTGGAGCACAGATACGCAGTATTTT; V gene: TRBV12-3/TRBV12-4; clone size: many; D gene: -; J gene: TRBJ2-3